A selection of T cell receptor beta chains follows, all from one sample in a study of beta chain features in type 1 diabetes. Assay used: immunoSEQ multiplex PCR; TCRdb lists only in-frame clones, some missing. The data contain over 700,000 clones, around a sixth of them singletons. Sequencing was carried out using naive CD4+ T cells from blood. These receptors all come from a woman younger than 30 in good health. Each CDR3 is given with its conserved first and last residue. The D gene is left open where the match is weak. Only some rows state a clone size, as once, few, many or a class for expanded clones.

clone_size d_call j_call v_call cdr3_aa cdr3_nt
few . TRBJ2-7 TRBV29-1 CSGLVLYEQYF TGCAGCGGACTAGTCCTCTACGAGCAGTACTTC
. TRBD2 TRBJ2-7 TRBV7-2 CASSLRSSGAYEQYF TGTGCCAGCAGCTTAAGGTCTAGCGGTGCCTACGAGCAGTACTTC
few . TRBJ2-3 TRBV2 CASRLPGTADTQYF TGTGCCAGCAGGTTACCAGGGACCGCCGATACGCAGTATTTT
few . TRBJ1-2 TRBV7-9 CASSPRTEVNYGYTF TGTGCCAGCAGCCCCCGGACAGAGGTTAACTATGGCTACACCTTC
. TRBD2 TRBJ2-6 TRBV18 CASSPGRAGASGANVLTF TGTGCCAGCTCACCAGGTAGAGCGGGAGCATCAGGGGCCAACGTCCTGACTTTC
. . TRBJ2-2 TRBV7-8 CASSLRGTAGELFF TGTGCCAGCAGCTTACGGGGGACAGCCGGGGAGCTGTTTTTT
. . TRBJ2-1 TRBV6-6 CASSYSIDSHNEQFF TGTGCCAGCAGTTACTCGATTGACAGCCACAATGAGCAGTTCTTC
. . TRBJ1-4 TRBV5-4 CASSADYTTNEKLFF TGTGCCAGCAGCGCGGACTATACAACTAATGAAAAACTGTTTTTT
. . TRBJ1-1 TRBV20-1 CSEGSNTEAFF TGCAGTGAGGGCAGTAACACTGAAGCTTTCTTT
. TRBD1 TRBJ1-2 TRBV5-1 CASSLDRGGYGYTF TGCGCCAGCAGCTTGGACAGGGGAGGGTATGGCTACACCTTC
few . TRBJ2-7 TRBV28 CASSYRAISGQYF TGTGCCAGCAGCTATAGGGCCATTTCTGGGCAGTACTTC
. TRBD2 TRBJ2-1 TRBV29-1 CSVVFGRAFNEQFF TGCAGCGTTGTATTCGGGAGGGCTTTTAATGAGCAGTTCTTC
few TRBD2 TRBJ2-1 TRBV2 CASRAGLAETNEQFF TGTGCCAGCAGAGCGGGACTAGCGGAGACCAATGAGCAGTTCTTC
. TRBD1 TRBJ1-2 TRBV28 CASSSGQGFYGYTF TGTGCCAGCAGTTCGGGACAGGGGTTCTATGGCTACACCTTC
few . TRBJ2-3 TRBV9 CASSEKPGLDTQYF TGTGCCAGCAGCGAAAAGCCGGGCCTAGATACGCAGTATTTT
few . TRBJ2-7 TRBV10-2 CASSEFHEQYF TGCGCCAGCAGTGAGTTCCACGAGCAGTACTTC